The 28 T cell receptor beta chains listed next were all sequenced from one sample in a study of blood T cell repertoires in COVID-19. Some clones are missing from TCRdb's copy, which holds only in-frame ones; the method was immunoSEQ multiplex PCR. The sample yields about 42,000 clones, around 76% seen once. The sample comprised peripheral blood. These receptors came from a man older than 75 with acute or convalescent COVID-19.

This clone has a handful of counts. The V and J genes are TRBV6-5 and TRBJ1-1; D gene uncertain. From germline, CDR1 is MNHEY and CDR2 SVGAGI. This CDR3 has 13 residues. Trimming took off 2 bases at V and 5 bases at J, with 9 bases between the two ends. The CDR3 DNA follows: TGTGCCAGCAGTTACGAGGGCAAGACTGAAGCTTTCTTT. Its protein product is CASSYEGKTEAFF.

V usage is TRBV2 and J usage is TRBJ1-5, with D possibly TRBD1 on 5 matching bases. V lost 4 bases and J 6 bases, leaving 16 bases between the germline ends. The V gene's germline CDR1 is SNHLY and CDR2 FYNNEI. This CDR3 has 15 residues. The CDR3 region has the DNA TGTGCCAGCAGTGGGTCGTGGGGCTTGGGTCAGCCCCAGCATTTT. Amino acid sequence: CASSGSWGLGQPQHF.

In this sample, this clone turned up a few times. The gene calls are TRBV19 and TRBJ1-1; TRBD1 matches at 8 bases. CDR1 is LNHDA and CDR2 is SQIVND in the germline V gene (reference sequence). Germline trimming cut 11 bases from V and 0 bases from J; bases unmatched to any gene: 5. The CDR3 runs 13 residues. This CDR3 reads CASDRGLNTEAFF. CDR3 coding DNA: TGTGCCTCAGACAGGGGCTTGAACACTGAAGCTTTCTTT.

The V call is TRBV6-1, the J call TRBJ2-2; D might be TRBD1 (5 bases). The germline CDR1 and CDR2 sequences are MNHNS and SASEGT. The CDR3 is made up of 15 amino acids. Trimming shortened V by 0 bases and J by 5 bases, and 10 bases separated the two germline ends. The DNA for the CDR3 is TGTGCCAGCAGTGAAGCGGCAGGGCGGACCGGGGAGCTGTTTTTT. Its protein product is CASSEAAGRTGELFF.

The gene calls are TRBV25-1 and TRBJ1-6; no clear D. The V gene lost 3 bases and the J gene lost 8 bases, with 11 bases spanning the gap. The CDR3 spans 14 residues. CDR1 is MGHDK, CDR2 SYGVNS, per germline. For the CDR3, the DNA is TGTGCCAGCAGTGAGGAGCAGAGTTATTCACCCCTCCACTTT. Amino acids: CASSEEQSYSPLHF.

This clone has more than one count but fewer than ten. The rearrangement uses TRBV2 and TRBJ1-6, with no clear D. V shed 5 bases and J shed 11 bases, with 10 bases lying between them. The CDR3 has 12 amino acids. CDR1 is SNHLY, CDR2 FYNNEI, per germline. This chain's CDR3 is CASSRQEPPLHF. CDR3 DNA: TGTGCCAGCAGTCGCCAAGAGCCACCCCTCCACTTT. Supplemented by reference TRBV2 and TRBJ1-6, the full variable domain reads EPEVTQTPSHQVTQMGQEVILRCVPISNHLYFYWYRQILGQKVEFLVSFYNNEISEKSEIFDDQFSVERPDGSNFTLKIRSTKLEDSAMYFCASSRQEPPLHFGNGTRLTVT.

The J gene is TRBJ2-1, the V gene TRBV6-5; 11 positions agree with TRBD1. The V and J ends lost 4 bases and 8 bases, in that order; junction bases with no gene match: 7. CDR1 is MNHEY, CDR2 SVGAGI, per germline. The CDR3 runs to 15 residues. CDR3 loop: CASSLDRGQLDEQFF. As DNA, the CDR3 is TGTGCCAGCAGTTTGGACAGGGGGCAATTGGATGAGCAGTTCTTC.

The CDR3 loop reads CASSPTSGGSTDTQYF. DNA of the CDR3: TGTGCCAGCAGTCCAACGAGCGGAGGAAGCACAGATACGCAGTATTTT. The V gene is TRBV25-1, the J gene TRBJ2-3, with a possible D match to TRBD2 (5 bases). CDR1 is MGHDK, CDR2 SYGVNS, per germline. V lost 5 bases to trimming and J lost 0 bases, with 15 bases between them. The length of the CDR3 is 16 residues.

V usage is TRBV19 and J usage is TRBJ2-3; 7 positions agree with TRBD1. Per the germline V gene, CDR1 is LNHDA and CDR2 is SQIVND (reference sequence). This CDR3 has 16 amino acids. The J segment lost 0 bases and the V segment lost 2 bases, leaving 5 bases of the junction unmatched. The CDR3 nucleotides are TGTGCCAGTAGTATAAAGGGGGCCGGTAGCACAGATACGCAGTATTTT. It encodes CASSIKGAGSTDTQYF. Using reference TRBV19 and TRBJ2-3 for the parts outside the CDR3, the full variable domain is DGGITQSPKYLFRKEGQNVTLSCEQNLNHDAMYWYRQDPGQGLRLIYYSQIVNDFQKGDIAEGYSVSREKKESFPLTVTSAQKNPTAFYLCASSIKGAGSTDTQYFGPGTRLTVL.

This clone was counted a few times. V and J are TRBV30 and TRBJ1-2; 8 bases match TRBD1. In germline, CDR1 is GTSNPN, CDR2 SVGIG (reference sequence). V shed 5 bases, J shed 4 bases, and the junction held 6 bases outside the gene matches. The CDR3 spans 13 residues. The CDR3 here is CAWGRGRAYGYTF. CDR3 bases: TGTGCCTGGGGCAGGGGGCGCGCCTATGGCTACACCTTC.

This clone was observed a few times. This chain connects TRBV6-5 to TRBJ1-2; the D gene is possibly TRBD1 (6 bases). The CDR3 spans 14 residues. Germline V lookup: CDR1 MNHEY, CDR2 SVGAGI. V was shortened by 6 bases and J by 1 base, with 12 bases between the two germline ends. CDR3 loop: CASSEGHYNYGYTF. For the CDR3, the DNA is TGTGCCAGCAGCGAGGGACATTATAACTATGGCTACACCTTC.

This clone occurred once. This sequence joins TRBV7-9 and TRBJ2-1; 13 bases align to TRBD2. Losses at the gene ends were 5 bases for V and 6 bases for J; bases not matched to a gene: 4. From germline, CDR1 is SEHNR and CDR2 FQNEAQ (reference sequence). The CDR3 totals 15 residues. The CDR3 bases are TGTGCCAGCAGCCCGGGACTAGCGGGGACCAATGAGCAGTTCTTC. Encoded protein: CASSPGLAGTNEQFF.

CDR3 nucleotide sequence: TGTGCCAGCAGCCTAGCCATCGGACGGAAGTTCTACGAGCAGTACTTC. This sequence encodes CASSLAIGRKFYEQYF. The rearrangement links TRBV28 to TRBJ2-7, with TRBD2 as a possible D gene (5 bases). The germline CDR1 and CDR2 sequences are MDHEN and SYDVKM. The CDR3 covers 16 residues. Trimming cost V 6 bases and J 3 bases, with 21 bases left between them.

At least ten counts were recorded for this clone. The genes are TRBV7-2 and TRBJ2-7, with D maybe TRBD1 (6 bases). Germline V gives CDR1 SGHTA, CDR2 FQGNSA. The V gene lost 5 bases and the J gene lost 4 bases, with 15 bases spanning the gap. This CDR3 comprises 14 residues. The chain's CDR3 is CASSPSRDIYEQYF. The CDR3 DNA follows: TGTGCCAGCAGCCCGTCCCGGGACATTTACGAGCAGTACTTC.

The chain couples TRBV11-2 to TRBJ2-1, with 9 positions matching TRBD2. J gave up 8 bases and V 1 base, and 6 bases lay outside the gene matches. CDR1 is SGHAT, CDR2 FQNNGV, per germline. The CDR3 runs 15 residues. The DNA for the CDR3 is TGTGCCAGCAGCTTAGTGGTAGCGGGAGCCCATGAGCAGTTCTTC. This encodes CASSLVVAGAHEQFF. The whole variable domain, filled in from reference TRBV11-2 and TRBJ2-1, reads EAGVAQSPRYKIIEKRQSVAFWCNPISGHATLYWYQQILGQGPKLLIQFQNNGVVDDSQLPKDRFSAERLKGVDSTLKIQPAKLEDSAVYLCASSLVVAGAHEQFFGPGTRLTVL.

The chain employs TRBV7-6 and TRBJ2-5; the match to TRBD2 covers 11 bases. Germline assignment: CDR1 SGHVS and CDR2 FNYEAQ. This CDR3 has 15 residues. V lost 6 bases to trimming and J lost 0 bases; unmatched junction nucleotides: 3. The CDR3: CASSRLAGYQETQYF. CDR3 coding DNA: TGTGCCAGCAGTCGACTAGCGGGATACCAAGAGACCCAGTACTTC.

The chain couples TRBV3-1 (or the pseudogene TRBV3-2) to TRBJ2-1; 12 bases line up with TRBD2. The V gene end was trimmed by 1 base and the J gene end by 9 bases; junction bases not matched to a gene: 7. Germline CDR1 is LGHDT and CDR2 is YNNKEL (reference sequence). This CDR3 is built from 16 residues. CDR3 in amino acids: CASSQGGLAGFPEQFF. CDR3 in DNA: TGTGCCAGCAGCCAAGGAGGACTAGCGGGATTCCCTGAGCAGTTCTTC.

CDR3 nucleotide sequence: TGTGCCAGCAGCTCCTGGACAGGAGCTCAAGAGACCCAGTACTTC. Residues: CASSSWTGAQETQYF. The chain links TRBV5-5 to TRBJ2-5; 7 nucleotides match TRBD1. CDR1 SGHKS and CDR2 YYEKEE come from the germline V gene (reference sequence). The CDR3 length is 15 residues. Germline trimming cut 3 bases from V and 2 bases from J; bases unmatched to any gene: 7. Using reference TRBV5-5 and TRBJ2-5 for the parts outside the CDR3, the full variable domain is DAGVTQSPTHLIKTRGQQVTLRCSPISGHKSVSWYQQVLGQGPQFIFQYYEKEERGRGNFPDRFSARQFPNYSSELNVNALLLGDSALYLCASSSWTGAQETQYFGPGTRLLVL.

The rearrangement uses TRBV5-1 and TRBJ1-2; D perhaps matches TRBD1 (5 bases). The CDR3 length is 15 residues. V dropped 4 bases and J dropped 0 bases, with 13 bases sitting between them. Per the germline V gene, CDR1 is SGHRS and CDR2 is YFSETQ. CDR3 sequence (DNA): TGCGCCAGCAGCCCCGGACATCAAGCTAACTATGGCTACACCTTC. As protein: CASSPGHQANYGYTF.

The chain has TRBV25-1 and TRBJ2-5; tentatively, D is TRBD1 (5 bases). CDR1 is MGHDK and CDR2 is SYGVNS in the germline V gene. The V gene lost 4 bases and the J gene lost 5 bases, with 8 bases spanning the gap. The CDR3 is 12 amino acids. The DNA for the CDR3 is TGTGCCAGCAGTGCAGGGCCGGAGACCCAGTACTTC. Translated, it gives CASSAGPETQYF.

The chain couples TRBV7-9 to TRBJ2-7; 10 nucleotides line up with TRBD2. Germline V lookup: CDR1 SEHNR, CDR2 FQNEAQ (reference sequence). V lost 2 bases to trimming and J lost 6 bases; unmatched junction nucleotides: 7. This CDR3 region has 15 residues. CDR3 in DNA: TGTGCCAGCAGCTTACTAGCGGGGGCCTTTAGCGAGCAGTACTTC. It is translated as CASSLLAGAFSEQYF.

This chain links TRBV24-1 with TRBJ1-2; D unresolved. The V gene lost 4 bases and the J gene lost 4 bases, with 3 bases spanning the gap. Germline V gene sequence: CDR1 KGHDR, CDR2 SFDVKD. CDR3 length: 11 residues. In nucleotides, the CDR3 is TGTGCCACCAGTGACCTCTATGGCTACACCTTC. Its protein product is CATSDLYGYTF.

This clone was observed once. CDR3 region: CASTEGGANTGELFF. CDR3 sequence (DNA): TGTGCCAGCACTGAGGGGGGGGCGAACACCGGGGAGCTGTTTTTT. This chain uses TRBV11-2 with TRBJ2-2, with a weak D call TRBD2 (7 bases). This CDR3 has 15 residues. V dropped 7 bases and J dropped 0 bases, with 12 bases sitting between them. Germline lookup yields CDR1 SGHAT and CDR2 FQNNGV.

This chain links TRBV14 with TRBJ1-4; perhaps TRBD1 as D (5 bases). Trimming took off 1 base at V and 7 bases at J, with 7 bases between the two ends. Germline values: CDR1 SGHDN, CDR2 FVKESK. This CDR3 spans 13 amino acids. In DNA form, the CDR3 reads TGTGCCAGCAGCCAAGGGGGGGTTGAAAAACTGTTTTTT. Its translation is CASSQGGVEKLFF. Based on the CDR3 plus reference TRBV14 and TRBJ1-4, the full variable domain is EAGVTQFPSHSVIEKGQTVTLRCDPISGHDNLYWYRRVMGKEIKFLLHFVKESKQDESGMPNNRFLAERTGGTYSTLKVQPAELEDSGVYFCASSQGGVEKLFFGSGTQLSVL.

The V and J genes are TRBV9 and TRBJ1-5; TRBD1 agrees at 9 bases. Germline values: CDR1 SGDLS, CDR2 YYNGEE. With V trimmed by 3 bases and J by 1 base, 5 bases remained unmatched. This CDR3 region has 16 residues. CDR3 loop: CASSGRQGGSNQPQHF. In nucleotides, the CDR3 is TGTGCCAGCAGCGGCAGACAGGGGGGGAGCAATCAGCCCCAGCATTTT.

This chain links TRBV6-5 with TRBJ2-5, with D possibly TRBD1 on 5 matching bases. Between the trimmed V and J ends, which lost 2 bases and 1 base, there was a span of 8 bases. The CDR3 loop spans 14 amino acids. Germline lookup yields CDR1 MNHEY and CDR2 SVGAGI. CDR3 DNA: TGTGCCAGCAGTTACACAGGAATCCAAGAGACCCAGTACTTC. Its protein product is CASSYTGIQETQYF.

The J gene is TRBJ2-7, the V gene TRBV11-2, with 7 bases matching TRBD2. V shed 1 base, J shed 4 bases, and the junction held 7 bases outside the gene matches. The CDR3 totals 15 residues. CDR1 and CDR2 (germline): SGHAT, FQNNGV. CDR3 protein: CASSLGAGTTYEQYF. CDR3 coding DNA: TGTGCCAGCAGCTTAGGGGCCGGGACTACTTACGAGCAGTACTTC.

Only a few counts were recorded for this clone. Here the CDR3 DNA reads TGTGCCAGCAGCGGGGAGGGCGGGCAGTACTTC. Translation: CASSGEGGQYF. The rearrangement links TRBV5-6 to TRBJ2-7; 7 nucleotides match TRBD2. Trimming at V came to 4 bases and at J to 9 bases, leaving 4 bases not matched to a gene. From germline, CDR1 is SGHDT and CDR2 YYEEEE. This CDR3 region has 11 residues.